This T cell receptor (beta chain) comes out of a study of shared clonotypes between healthy human individuals. Points from the study as a whole: Inspection by rarefaction showed sorted-subset sequencing to be incomplete despite large depth. Apart from blood, nothing was sampled; tissue repertoires likely differ.

Only CD45RO-negative cells positively selected for CCR7 counted as naive CD8 cells, so terminally differentiated effector memory CD45RA+ cells were excluded. The study drew all its donors from Caucasian adults living in Nashville, Tennessee. Concerning this clone itself: Its antigen is not known.

Genomic DNA of each subset was evenly split across several immunoSEQ plates. Assay: immunoSEQ multiplex PCR; the TCRdb copy retains only in-frame clones and omits some. The sample has about 2.2 million clones, roughly 95% seen once. The receptor was isolated from a man aged 18 to 30 in good health. Some clones in this sample may be carry-over from other donors' samples. Sequencing was done on a sample of naive CD8+ T cells from PBMCs.

CDR3 bases: TGTGCCAGCAGTGTATGGGCCGCAACTAATGAAAAACTGTTTTTT. As protein: CASSVWAATNEKLFF. The chain recombines TRBV25-1 with TRBJ1-4; D is unclear. V shed 4 bases and J shed 0 bases, with 9 bases lying between them. The CDR3 is 15 residues long. Per germline, CDR1 MGHDK and CDR2 SYGVNS.